Listed below are T cell receptor beta chains from one sample, sequenced in a study of blood T cell repertoires in COVID-19. Profiled with immunoSEQ multiplex PCR; TCRdb holds only in-frame clones, not every one. The sample records 190,000 or so clones, about 95% being singletons. The sample was peripheral blood. The receptors originated from a man aged 25 to 40 with COVID-19, enrolled during active disease. Each CDR3 is given with its conserved first and last residue. A D gene is named only where the DNA matches it firmly. Part of the rows lack a size; the others show once, few, many or a class for expanded clones.

abundance: -; j_gene: TRBJ1-1; v_gene: TRBV12-3/TRBV12-4; d_gene: -; CDR3nt: TGTGCCAGCATAGCTTCCGGGAACACTGAAGCTTTCTTT; CDR3aa: CASIASGNTEAFF
abundance: -; j_gene: TRBJ1-3; v_gene: TRBV30; d_gene: -; CDR3nt: TGTGCCTGGAGTGATATGGGGCGTTACTCTGGAAACACCATATATTTT; CDR3aa: CAWSDMGRYSGNTIYF
abundance: -; j_gene: TRBJ1-1; v_gene: TRBV11-1; d_gene: -; CDR3nt: TGTGCCAGCAGCTTAGCGCTGGCAGGTAAGAACACTGAAGCTTTCTTT; CDR3aa: CASSLALAGKNTEAFF
abundance: -; j_gene: TRBJ2-1; v_gene: TRBV2; d_gene: -; CDR3nt: TGTGCCAGTAGATTGGCCGGGGTGGGTGAGCAGTTCTTC; CDR3aa: CASRLAGVGEQFF
abundance: -; j_gene: TRBJ2-2; v_gene: TRBV19; d_gene: TRBD2; CDR3nt: TGTGCCACCAAAGAGCGGGGGTACACCGGGGAGCTGTTTTTT; CDR3aa: CATKERGYTGELFF
abundance: -; j_gene: TRBJ2-5; v_gene: TRBV7-6; d_gene: TRBD1; CDR3nt: TGTGCCAGCAGCTACGGGACAGGGGGTGAGACCCAGTACTTC; CDR3aa: CASSYGTGGETQYF
abundance: once; j_gene: TRBJ1-2; v_gene: TRBV25-1; d_gene: TRBD1; CDR3nt: TGTGCCAGCAGTGAAGGACAGGGCGGGTACTATGGCTACACCTTC; CDR3aa: CASSEGQGGYYGYTF
abundance: -; j_gene: TRBJ1-1; v_gene: TRBV3-1/TRBV3-2; d_gene: -; CDR3nt: TGTGCCAGCAGCCAAAGCGGGGGGAATGAAGCTTTCTTT; CDR3aa: CASSQSGGNEAFF
abundance: -; j_gene: TRBJ1-5; v_gene: TRBV19; d_gene: TRBD1; CDR3nt: TGTGCCAGTAGTACGACAGGGGGCGCCCAGCCCCAGCATTTT; CDR3aa: CASSTTGGAQPQHF
abundance: once; j_gene: TRBJ1-6; v_gene: TRBV6-5; d_gene: -; CDR3nt: TGTGCCAGCAGACCACAGGGAAATTCACCCCTCCACTTT; CDR3aa: CASRPQGNSPLHF
abundance: -; j_gene: TRBJ2-7; v_gene: TRBV15; d_gene: -; CDR3nt: TGTGCCACCAAAGGCTACAGCTCCTACGAGCAGTACTTC; CDR3aa: CATKGYSSYEQYF
abundance: -; j_gene: TRBJ1-1; v_gene: TRBV6-5; d_gene: -; CDR3nt: TGTGCCAGCAAGACTAGGGCCCGAGGCTCTGAAGCTTTCTTT; CDR3aa: CASKTRARGSEAFF
abundance: once; j_gene: TRBJ1-2; v_gene: TRBV4-1; d_gene: TRBD1; CDR3nt: TGCGCCAGCAGCCGCCGACAGGGAGAGGCGGGTCGCTACACCTTC; CDR3aa: CASSRRQGEAGRYTF
abundance: -; j_gene: TRBJ2-1; v_gene: TRBV27; d_gene: TRBD1; CDR3nt: TGTGCCAGCAGTACGGGGACAGGGACCCCCAATGAGCAGTTCTTC; CDR3aa: CASSTGTGTPNEQFF
abundance: -; j_gene: TRBJ1-3; v_gene: TRBV12-3/TRBV12-4; d_gene: TRBD1; CDR3nt: TGTGCCAGCACCAGGGACAGGTCGGGCACCATATATTTT; CDR3aa: CASTRDRSGTIYF
abundance: -; j_gene: TRBJ1-1; v_gene: TRBV5-1; d_gene: TRBD1; CDR3nt: TGCGCCAGCAGCCGGGACAGGGCGAACACTGAAGCTTTCTTT; CDR3aa: CASSRDRANTEAFF
abundance: once; j_gene: TRBJ1-6; v_gene: TRBV18; d_gene: TRBD1; CDR3nt: TGTGCCAGCTCACCATCGGGACAGGGAAATAATTCACCCCTCCACTTT; CDR3aa: CASSPSGQGNNSPLHF
abundance: -; j_gene: TRBJ2-6; v_gene: TRBV28; d_gene: TRBD1; CDR3nt: TGTGCCAGCAGTTCGACAGGGGGCACCTCTGGGGCCAACGTCCTGACTTTC; CDR3aa: CASSSTGGTSGANVLTF
abundance: once; j_gene: TRBJ2-3; v_gene: TRBV24-1; d_gene: -; CDR3nt: TGTGCCACCGCGGACACCCGACGCACAGATACGCAGTATTTT; CDR3aa: CATADTRRTDTQYF
abundance: -; j_gene: TRBJ1-4; v_gene: TRBV12-5; d_gene: -; CDR3nt: TGTGCTCTCTCCAGCGAGGGGGGGGCGCGTGATAATGAAAAACTGTTTTTT; CDR3aa: CALSSEGGARDNEKLFF
abundance: -; j_gene: TRBJ2-5; v_gene: TRBV11-2; d_gene: TRBD2; CDR3nt: TGTGCCAGCAGCTTAGGAGCGGGGGCGAACCAAGAGACCCAGTACTTC; CDR3aa: CASSLGAGANQETQYF
abundance: -; j_gene: TRBJ2-1; v_gene: TRBV2; d_gene: -; CDR3nt: TGTGCCAGCACCCTAGGGGGGGAAGGGGGTGAGCAGTTCTTC; CDR3aa: CASTLGGEGGEQFF
abundance: once; j_gene: TRBJ2-1; v_gene: TRBV19; d_gene: TRBD2; CDR3nt: TGTGCCAGTAGTGCGGATTCCCTAGCGGGGGGTTACAATGAGCAGTTCTTC; CDR3aa: CASSADSLAGGYNEQFF
abundance: -; j_gene: TRBJ2-1; v_gene: TRBV6-1; d_gene: TRBD2; CDR3nt: TGTGCCAGCAGTGAACTGCGCGGGGGGGCCTATGAGCAGTTCTTC; CDR3aa: CASSELRGGAYEQFF
abundance: -; j_gene: TRBJ1-2; v_gene: TRBV11-2; d_gene: TRBD1; CDR3nt: TGTGCCAGCAGCCTAACGGACAGGGGCGGCTATGGCTACACCTTC; CDR3aa: CASSLTDRGGYGYTF
abundance: -; j_gene: TRBJ2-5; v_gene: TRBV25-1; d_gene: TRBD2; CDR3nt: TGTGCCAGCAGAGGGACTAGCGGGCTCATGGAGACCCAGTACTTC; CDR3aa: CASRGTSGLMETQYF
abundance: -; j_gene: TRBJ1-5; v_gene: TRBV30; d_gene: -; CDR3nt: TGTGCCTGGAGTACGGGTGCGAGAAATCAGCCCCAGCATTTT; CDR3aa: CAWSTGARNQPQHF
abundance: -; j_gene: TRBJ2-7; v_gene: TRBV9; d_gene: -; CDR3nt: TGTGCCAGCAGCGTAGGGACAGCCTACGAGCAGTACTTC; CDR3aa: CASSVGTAYEQYF
abundance: -; j_gene: TRBJ1-2; v_gene: TRBV7-9; d_gene: -; CDR3nt: TGTGCCAGCAGCCCGTCGGCCAGGGGTCATGGCTACACCTTC; CDR3aa: CASSPSARGHGYTF